This T cell receptor (beta chain) is drawn from a study of naive and memory T cell subsets. The CDR3 spans 14 residues. V lost 6 bases to trimming and J lost 8 bases; unmatched junction nucleotides: 6. Germline assignment: CDR1 MNHEY and CDR2 SMNVEV (reference sequence). The library had UMIs added by 3' ligation of an oligonucleotide to TCR cDNA. Unsorted total RNA, about 1 to 1000 ng, was DNase treated before reverse transcription. Many counts were recorded for this clonotype. Four PCR rounds used nested alpha and beta constant region primers plus the SP2 primer. Blood and skin TCR RNA was reverse transcribed with alpha and beta constant primers. TCRdb redid the calling of the 5' RACE reads with MiXCR, one entry per CDR3 protein. The data hold around 56,000 distinct CDR3 sequences, with around 7.3% observed a single time.

The sequence came from a female donor in good health. The V call is TRBV27, the J call TRBJ1-6, with 8 bases that match TRBD1. CDR3 region: CASRINRGDSPLHF. The CDR3 DNA sequence: TGTGCCAGCAGGATAAACAGGGGGGATTCACCCCTCCACTTT.